A selection of T cell receptor beta chains follows, all from one sample in a study of monozygotic twins with inflammatory bowel disease. TCRdb re-called the 5' RACE reads and shows each CDR3 protein once, DNA omitted. The listing contains approximately 150,000 distinct CDR3 sequences. Sequencing used blood. The source of these receptors is a human donor with ulcerative colitis or Crohn's disease, or a healthy co-twin of an affected twin (not recorded which). Both conserved end residues are part of each CDR3. Each record gives: J gene, V gene, CDR3 protein.

J: TRBJ2-7; V: TRBV11-1; CDR3: CASSFGGDSYEQYF
J: TRBJ2-2; V: TRBV10-3; CDR3: CATGGQLNTGELFF
J: TRBJ1-2; V: TRBV5-1; CDR3: CASSPGTANYGYTF
J: TRBJ2-3; V: TRBV7-3; CDR3: CASSSGLTSTDTQYF
J: TRBJ2-2; V: TRBV6-4; CDR3: CASSRQGSNTGELFF
J: TRBJ1-3; V: TRBV6-2/TRBV6-3; CDR3: CASSSRQTSGNTIYF
J: TRBJ1-1; V: TRBV7-2; CDR3: CASSLVGSRTEAFF
J: TRBJ2-7; V: TRBV7-6; CDR3: CASSSSTGFNHEQYF
J: TRBJ2-7; V: TRBV6-5; CDR3: CASSSSLTTQGENFYEQYF
J: TRBJ2-7; V: TRBV4-1; CDR3: CASSQVQGAGYEQYF
J: TRBJ1-5; V: TRBV19; CDR3: CASSILYQPQHF
J: TRBJ2-4; V: TRBV18; CDR3: CASSPPGGRNIQYF
J: TRBJ2-3; V: TRBV10-3; CDR3: CAISNGQGSTDTQYF
J: TRBJ2-3; V: TRBV9; CDR3: CASSVGGAKRDTQYF
J: TRBJ2-7; V: TRBV5-1; CDR3: CASSFKLGNEQYF
J: TRBJ1-4; V: TRBV12-3/TRBV12-4; CDR3: CASSGQGDEKLFF
J: TRBJ1-2; V: TRBV5-1; CDR3: CASSEGTGVSSMYGYTF
J: TRBJ2-2; V: TRBV5-4; CDR3: CASSLWWAGADTGELFF
J: TRBJ2-1; V: TRBV10-2; CDR3: CASSVAGMFEDEQFF
J: TRBJ2-7; V: TRBV15; CDR3: CATSKGGSYEQYF
J: TRBJ2-5; V: TRBV4-3; CDR3: CASSQERALAGPGQETQYF
J: TRBJ2-1; V: TRBV6-2/TRBV6-3; CDR3: CASSRHNEQFF
J: TRBJ2-3; V: TRBV6-5; CDR3: CASSYSLQGIDTQYF
J: TRBJ2-1; V: TRBV27; CDR3: CASSSLGQAYNEQFF
J: TRBJ2-7; V: TRBV7-2; CDR3: CASSSRQGGEQYF
J: TRBJ1-4; V: TRBV15; CDR3: CATSSSRDRVLEKLFF
J: TRBJ2-5; V: TRBV27; CDR3: CASSLLQGVETQYF
J: TRBJ2-3; V: TRBV5-4; CDR3: CDSSQKRTNTDTQYF
J: TRBJ2-3; V: TRBV6-9; CDR3: CASSSRGGAVQGGRKSSTDTQYF
J: TRBJ2-7; V: TRBV9; CDR3: CASSPGGGPSYEQYF
J: TRBJ1-2; V: TRBV7-2; CDR3: CASSKRQGNYGYTF
J: TRBJ2-1; V: TRBV27; CDR3: CASSLIAGEEQFF
J: TRBJ2-1; V: TRBV6-1; CDR3: CASSADRGSYNEQFF
J: TRBJ2-1; V: TRBV12-3/TRBV12-4; CDR3: CASSLLIPAGAGLVNEQFF
J: TRBJ1-5; V: TRBV6-6; CDR3: CASTQDRGIQPQHF
J: TRBJ2-5; V: TRBV7-9; CDR3: CASNLRGNLGETQYF
J: TRBJ1-5; V: TRBV6-1; CDR3: CASSLHFTPSNQPQHF
J: TRBJ1-3; V: TRBV19; CDR3: CASKVGLRQTGNTIYF
J: TRBJ1-6; V: TRBV20-1; CDR3: CSARAPGHIGSSYNSPLHF
J: TRBJ1-2; V: TRBV3-1; CDR3: CASSQGTGQERYGYTF
J: TRBJ1-1; V: TRBV7-3; CDR3: CASSLGQPNTEAFF
J: TRBJ1-2; V: TRBV20-1; CDR3: CSARASSLRDPYGYTF
J: TRBJ1-5; V: TRBV6-2/TRBV6-3; CDR3: CASSYEPSNQPQHF
J: TRBJ2-2; V: TRBV5-6; CDR3: CASSLSRALTNTGELFF